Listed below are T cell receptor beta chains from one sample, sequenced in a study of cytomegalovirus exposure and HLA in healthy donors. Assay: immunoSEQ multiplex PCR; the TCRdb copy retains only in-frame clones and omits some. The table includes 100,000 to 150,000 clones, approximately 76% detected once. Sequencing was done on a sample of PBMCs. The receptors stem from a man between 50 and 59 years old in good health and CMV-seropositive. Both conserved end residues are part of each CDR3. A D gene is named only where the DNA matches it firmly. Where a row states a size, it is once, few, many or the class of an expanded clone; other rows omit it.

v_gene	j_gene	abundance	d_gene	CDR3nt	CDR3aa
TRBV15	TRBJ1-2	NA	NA	TGTGCCACCTCTGAGCAGGATAGGAACTATGGCTACACCTTC	CATSEQDRNYGYTF
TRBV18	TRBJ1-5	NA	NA	TGTGCCAGCTCACCTAGGGCGGGGGGTACGCAGCCCCAGCATTTT	CASSPRAGGTQPQHF
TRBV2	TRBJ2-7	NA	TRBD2	TGTGCCAGCAGAGCGGGAGGGCCCTACGAGCAGTACTTC	CASRAGGPYEQYF
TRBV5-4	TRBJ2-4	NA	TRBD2	TGTGCCAGCAGCTTCGGACTAGCGGGAGGGCAAGCCAAAAACATTCAGTACTTC	CASSFGLAGGQAKNIQYF
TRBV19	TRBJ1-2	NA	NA	TGTGCCAGTAGTATATCCGGGGGATCCAACTATGGCTACACCTTC	CASSISGGSNYGYTF
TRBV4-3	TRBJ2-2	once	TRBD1	TGCGCCAGCAGCCAAGATGTACAGGGGAGCACCGGGGAGCTGTTTTTT	CASSQDVQGSTGELFF
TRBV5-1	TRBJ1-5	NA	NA	TGCGCCAGCAGCCCCCAGGGGACTAGCAATCAGCCCCAGCATTTT	CASSPQGTSNQPQHF
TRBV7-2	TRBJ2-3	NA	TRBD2	TGTGCCAGCAGCTTAGGGGGGGAGGGTGGAGATACGCAGTATTTT	CASSLGGEGGDTQYF
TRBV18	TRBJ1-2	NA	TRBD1	TGTGCCAGCTCACCCTTGACTTATGACAGGGATGTTACTGGCTACACCTTC	CASSPLTYDRDVTGYTF
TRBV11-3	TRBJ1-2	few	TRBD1	TGTGCCAGCAGCTTAGGGACAGGCCCTTACTATGGCTACACCTTC	CASSLGTGPYYGYTF
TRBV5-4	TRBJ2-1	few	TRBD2	TGTGCCAGCAGCTTGGGCGGGGGGACGGACAATGAGCAGTTCTTC	CASSLGGGTDNEQFF
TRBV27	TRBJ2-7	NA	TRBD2	TGTGCCAGCAGCCGCGCCGGGACTAGCGGGTCCTACGAGCAGTACTTC	CASSRAGTSGSYEQYF
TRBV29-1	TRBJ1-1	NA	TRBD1	TGCAGCGTTGATCCAGGGGGGAGAAGCACTGAAGCTTTCTTT	CSVDPGGRSTEAFF
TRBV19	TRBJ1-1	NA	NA	TGTGCCAGTAGGGAGGGAAGAGGGACTGAAGCTTTCTTT	CASREGRGTEAFF
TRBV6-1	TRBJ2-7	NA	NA	TGTGCCAGCAGAATGACTAGAGCGGCGGCCGCGTACTTC	CASRMTRAAAAYF
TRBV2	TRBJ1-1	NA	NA	TGTGCCAGCAGCGGGGGGTGGGCGGGGAACACTGAAGCTTTCTTT	CASSGGWAGNTEAFF
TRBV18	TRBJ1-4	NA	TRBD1	TGTGCCAGCCAACGTGGACAGGGGGCGCTGCTAGGTGAAAAACTGTTTTTT	CASQRGQGALLGEKLFF
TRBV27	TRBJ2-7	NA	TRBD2	TGTGCCAGCAGTTCGGGGGGAGGCCCCTACGAGCAGTACTTC	CASSSGGGPYEQYF
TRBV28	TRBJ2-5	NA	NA	TGTGCCAGCAGTTTAGGTCGGGTGGGGGGAGAGACCCAGTACTTC	CASSLGRVGGETQYF
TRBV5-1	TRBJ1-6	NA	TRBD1	TGCGCCAGCAGCACCGGACAGGGACGGGCACCCCTCCACTTT	CASSTGQGRAPLHF
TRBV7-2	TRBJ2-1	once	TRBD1	TGTGCCAGCAGCTCGGGGACAGGGTTGAATGAGCAGTTCTTC	CASSSGTGLNEQFF
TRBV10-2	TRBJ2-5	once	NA	TGCGCCAGCAGTGAATTTAAACGGGAAAACGGAGAGACCCAGTACTTC	CASSEFKRENGETQYF
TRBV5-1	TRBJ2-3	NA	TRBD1	TGCGCCAGCAGCTTGGGACAGGGGGCAGATACGCAGTATTTT	CASSLGQGADTQYF
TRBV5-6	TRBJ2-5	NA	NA	TGTGCCAGCAGCCTACCGACAGATCACCAAGAGACCCAGTACTTC	CASSLPTDHQETQYF
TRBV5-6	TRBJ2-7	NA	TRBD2	TGTGCCAGCAGCTTACGGCTAGCGGAGCCCGAGCAGTACTTC	CASSLRLAEPEQYF
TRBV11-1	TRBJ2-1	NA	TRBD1	TGTGCCAGCAGCTTTAACGGACAGGGAGGTATAGATGAGCAGTTCTTC	CASSFNGQGGIDEQFF
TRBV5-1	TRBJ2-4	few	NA	TGCGCCAGCAGCTTGGCGGAGGGAACCATTCAGTACTTC	CASSLAEGTIQYF
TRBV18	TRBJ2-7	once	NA	TGTGCCAGCTCACCACAACTAGCCTCCTACGAGCAGTACTTC	CASSPQLASYEQYF